Detailed here is one T cell receptor beta chain. Its antigen is still unknown. Patient tissue came from resections in Japan or China, 2014–2017. Two lung cancer pathologists independently confirmed each histologic diagnosis. The table came from immunoSEQ multiplex PCR; TCRdb's copy has only in-frame clones and leaves some out. The table includes about 5,500 clones, approximately 87% detected once. This record comes from a study of immune evolution from preneoplasia to lung adenocarcinoma. The CDR3 is made up of 18 amino acids. V lost 4 bases, J lost 6 bases, and 15 bases stayed unmatched. Germline assignment: CDR1 MDHEN and CDR2 SYDVKM. Notes on the study in general: From normal lung to invasive adenocarcinoma, top clone frequencies appeared to decrease. Clonality was highest in normal lung, lower in later-stage lesions apparently.

This receptor was obtained from a person aged 70 to 80 with lung adenocarcinoma. The chain is built from TRBV28 and TRBJ1-4; 9 nucleotides align to TRBD1. What was sequenced was FFPE adjacent normal lung tissue. The CDR3 sequence is CASSSTGGALGRHEKLFF. CDR3 DNA: TGTGCCAGCAGTTCCACAGGGGGCGCGTTAGGGCGGCATGAAAAACTGTTTTTT.